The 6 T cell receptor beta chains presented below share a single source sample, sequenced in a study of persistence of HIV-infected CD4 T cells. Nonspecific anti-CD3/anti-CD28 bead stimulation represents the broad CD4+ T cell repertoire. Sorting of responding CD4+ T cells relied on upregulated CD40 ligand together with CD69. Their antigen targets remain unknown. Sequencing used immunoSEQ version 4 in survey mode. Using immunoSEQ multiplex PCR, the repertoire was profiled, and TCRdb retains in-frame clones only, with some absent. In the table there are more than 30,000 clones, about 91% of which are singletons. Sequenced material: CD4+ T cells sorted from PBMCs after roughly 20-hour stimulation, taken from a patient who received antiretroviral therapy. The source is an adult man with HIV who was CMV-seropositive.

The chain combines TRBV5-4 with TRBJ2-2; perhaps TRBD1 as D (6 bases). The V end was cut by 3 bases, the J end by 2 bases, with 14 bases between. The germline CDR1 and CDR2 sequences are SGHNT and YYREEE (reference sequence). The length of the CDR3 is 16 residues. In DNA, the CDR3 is TGTGCCAGCAGCTCGGGACACCGGACCAACACCGGGGAGCTGTTTTTT. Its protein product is CASSSGHRTNTGELFF.

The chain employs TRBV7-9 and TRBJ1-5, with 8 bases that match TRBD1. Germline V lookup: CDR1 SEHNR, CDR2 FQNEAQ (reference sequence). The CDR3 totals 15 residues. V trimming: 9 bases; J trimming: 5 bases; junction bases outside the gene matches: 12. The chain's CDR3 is CARALSRDRYQPQHF. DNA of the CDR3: TGTGCCAGGGCCTTAAGCCGGGACAGGTATCAGCCCCAGCATTTT.

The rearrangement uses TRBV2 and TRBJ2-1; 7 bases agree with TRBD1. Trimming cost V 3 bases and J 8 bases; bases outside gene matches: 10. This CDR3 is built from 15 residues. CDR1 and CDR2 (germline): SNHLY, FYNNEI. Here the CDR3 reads CASSEGVTGWDEQFF. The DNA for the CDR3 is TGTGCCAGCAGTGAGGGGGTGACAGGGTGGGATGAGCAGTTCTTC.

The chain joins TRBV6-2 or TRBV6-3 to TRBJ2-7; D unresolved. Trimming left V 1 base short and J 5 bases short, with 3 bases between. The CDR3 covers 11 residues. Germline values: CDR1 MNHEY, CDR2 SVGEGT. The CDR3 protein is CASSYFNEQYF. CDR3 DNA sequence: TGTGCCAGCAGTTACTTTAACGAGCAGTACTTC.

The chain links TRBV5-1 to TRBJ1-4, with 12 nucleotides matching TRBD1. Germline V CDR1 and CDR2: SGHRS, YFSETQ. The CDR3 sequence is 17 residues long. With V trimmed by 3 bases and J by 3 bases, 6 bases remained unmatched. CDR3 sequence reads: CASSSGTGGAANEKLFF. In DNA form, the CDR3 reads TGCGCCAGCAGCTCCGGGACAGGGGGCGCCGCTAATGAAAAACTGTTTTTT.

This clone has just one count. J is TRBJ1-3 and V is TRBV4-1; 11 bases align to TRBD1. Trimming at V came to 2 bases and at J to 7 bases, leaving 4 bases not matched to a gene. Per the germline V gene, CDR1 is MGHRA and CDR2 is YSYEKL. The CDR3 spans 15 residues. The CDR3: CASSQPRDRGNTIYF. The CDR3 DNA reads TGCGCCAGCAGCCAACCCAGGGACAGGGGGAACACCATATATTTT.